A single sample is the source of the 13 T cell receptor beta chains below, sequenced in a study of long-term antiretroviral therapy in people with HIV. The libraries were made with immunoSEQ v3.0 at survey level. This table comes from immunoSEQ multiplex PCR, and its TCRdb copy is limited to in-frame clones, with some not included. The table records tens of thousands of clones, about 85% of them present only once. Material: unsorted PBMCs, obtained 4.8 to 5 years after starting antiretroviral therapy. These receptors were collected from a man aged 35 to 55 with HIV.

Notes on this clone: A read error may produce the germline difference seen at one junction end. This chain joins TRBV2 and TRBJ2-5; 8 nucleotides line up with TRBD1. The V gene's germline CDR1 is SNHLY and CDR2 FYNNEI. The CDR3 extends over 14 amino acids. The CDR3: CASSEAGQGVTQYF. The CDR3 region has the DNA TGTGCCAGCAGCGAAGCCGGACAGGGAGTGACCCAGTACTTC.

The chain uses TRBV6-1 and TRBJ2-7, with D maybe TRBD1 (5 bases). Germline V gene sequence: CDR1 MNHNS, CDR2 SASEGT. CDR3 size: 12 residues. V shed 3 bases and J shed 4 bases, with 7 bases lying between them. CDR3 coding DNA: TGTGCCAGCAGTGATTCAGGGTACGAGCAGTACTTC. Amino acid sequence: CASSDSGYEQYF.

The genes are TRBV2 and TRBJ2-6, with no clear D. The germline V gene has CDR1 SNHLY and CDR2 FYNNEI. The V gene lost 7 bases and the J gene lost 0 bases, with 4 bases spanning the gap. This CDR3 contains 13 residues. CDR3 sequence: CASTFSGANVLTF. CDR3 bases: TGTGCCAGCACGTTCTCTGGGGCCAACGTCCTGACTTTC.

The V and J genes are TRBV5-1 and TRBJ1-3; D possibly corresponds to TRBD1 (6 bases). This CDR3 has 14 amino acids. Looked up from germline, CDR1 is SGHRS and CDR2 is YFSETQ. Between the trimmed V and J ends, which lost 3 bases and 0 bases, there was a span of 7 bases. The CDR3 nucleotides are TGCGCCAGCAGCTGGGACAACTCTGGAAACACCATATATTTT. Amino acid sequence: CASSWDNSGNTIYF.

This clone has just one count. The chain combines TRBV9 with TRBJ2-5; D not certain. This CDR3 has 13 residues. Germline CDR1 reads SGDLS; CDR2 reads YYNGEE. Trimming removed 3 bases from V and 5 bases from J, with 11 bases in between. The CDR3 here is CASSATPLETQYF. The CDR3 DNA is TGTGCCAGCAGCGCGACACCTTTGGAGACCCAGTACTTC.

V and J are TRBV2 and TRBJ1-5; D remains unclear. Germline V gives CDR1 SNHLY, CDR2 FYNNEI. The CDR3 spans 15 residues. V lost 3 bases and J 0 bases, leaving 9 bases between the germline ends. CDR3 coding DNA: TGTGCCAGCAGTGAGTTTCTAAATAGCAATCAGCCCCAGCATTTT. It encodes CASSEFLNSNQPQHF.

The V gene is TRBV7-8, the J gene TRBJ1-1, with D unresolved. The CDR3 has 16 residues. Germline V CDR1 and CDR2: SGHVS, FQNEAQ. The V gene lost 5 bases and the J gene lost 4 bases, with 20 bases spanning the gap. Written as DNA, the CDR3 is TGTGCCAGCAGCCCTATATTTGTGAGTTCGAGCACTGAAGCTTTCTTT. Encoded protein: CASSPIFVSSSTEAFF.

The gene calls are TRBV7-9 and TRBJ2-7; 9 bases align to TRBD1. Germline CDR1 reads SEHNR; CDR2 reads FQNEAQ (reference sequence). This CDR3 comprises 15 residues. J was trimmed by 1 base and V by 4 bases; bases with no gene match: 5. For the CDR3, the DNA is TGTGCCAGCAGCTCGGGACAGGGCCCTTCCTACGAGCAGTACTTC. Protein product: CASSSGQGPSYEQYF.

This clone was seen only a few times. J is TRBJ1-1 and V is TRBV5-1; unclear D gene. CDR3 length: 13 amino acids. Germline V gives CDR1 SGHRS, CDR2 YFSETQ. V lost 5 bases and J lost 3, with 11 bases in between. CDR3 sequence reads: CASSQDRDTEAFF. The CDR3 region has the DNA TGCGCCAGCAGTCAGGACCGGGACACTGAAGCTTTCTTT. Combining the CDR3 with reference TRBV5-1 and TRBJ1-1 gives the whole variable domain KAGVTQTPRYLIKTRGQQVTLSCSPISGHRSVSWYQQTPGQGLQFLFEYFSETQRNKGNFPGRFSGRQFSNSRSEMNVSTLELGDSALYLCASSQDRDTEAFFGQGTRLTVV.

V gene TRBV5-4 combines with J gene TRBJ2-6; no firm D call. CDR3 length: 16 amino acids. Germline CDR1 is SGHNT and CDR2 is YYREEE (reference sequence). The V gene lost 4 bases and the J gene lost 0 bases, with 11 bases spanning the gap. The CDR3 loop is CASSETSNSGANVLTF. The CDR3 DNA reads TGTGCCAGCAGCGAGACCTCTAACTCTGGGGCCAACGTCCTGACTTTC.

This clone was recorded only once. V is TRBV7-6 and J is TRBJ1-5; no reliable D call. Per germline, CDR1 SGHVS and CDR2 FNYEAQ. Trimming stripped 0 bases from V and 7 bases from J, with 10 bases between. The CDR3 runs 14 residues. CDR3 in DNA: TGTGCCAGCAGCTTAGCCGGTTCTGGACAGCCCCAGCATTTT. Translation: CASSLAGSGQPQHF. The full variable domain, its missing parts supplied by reference TRBV7-6 and TRBJ1-5, is GAGVSQSPRYKVTKRGQDVALRCDPISGHVSLYWYRQALGQGPEFLTYFNYEAQQDKSGLPNDRFSAERPEGSISTLTIQRTEQRDSAMYRCASSLAGSGQPQHFGDGTRLSIL.

The rearrangement uses TRBV5-6 and TRBJ2-7; TRBD2 matches 7 bases. V dropped 0 bases and J dropped 0; count of bases not matched to a gene: 0. CDR3 length: 14 residues. CDR1 and CDR2 from the germline V gene are SGHDT and YYEEEE. The CDR3: CASSLGGSSYEQYF. Here the CDR3 DNA reads TGTGCCAGCAGCTTGGGCGGGAGCTCCTACGAGCAGTACTTC.

The chain carries TRBV2 and TRBJ2-7; 9 nucleotides line up with TRBD1. V shed 9 bases and J 4 bases; nucleotides not matched to a gene: 7. Germline assignment: CDR1 SNHLY and CDR2 FYNNEI. The CDR3 covers 13 residues. The CDR3 region has the DNA TGTGCCAGTCGCCGGGACAGGGATTACGAGCAGTACTTC. Translation gives CASRRDRDYEQYF.